This TCR beta chain was recovered during a study of PD-1 blockade in classical Hodgkin lymphoma. Study-wide background: Patients were given intravenous nivolumab, 3 mg/kg, every 2 weeks. General study points: Complete responders had baseline diversity similar to newly diagnosed patients. Compared with baseline, CD4+ but not CD8+ TCR diversity had risen significantly by C4D1.

Here immunoSEQ multiplex PCR was the method, and the copy in TCRdb shows in-frame clones only, minus some. The top ten hold roughly 15% of the sample, which has around 99,000 clones, approximately 80% seen once. Exposure to brentuximab vedotin varied, and each patient had relapsed following autologous stem cell transplantation. The best responses consisted of complete response, partial response or progressive disease. As to this clone: Its antigen is currently unknown.

The CDR3 spans 15 residues. The V and J ends lost 6 bases and 0 bases respectively, with 11 bases between them. Germline loops: CDR1 MNHEY, CDR2 SVGAGI. The genes are TRBV6-5 and TRBJ2-2; D is ambiguous. The sequence was obtained from a human donor with classical Hodgkin lymphoma. This specimen was peripheral blood mononuclear cells (PBMCs), taken before the second cycle of nivolumab. The CDR3 loop reads CASRSAVTNTGELFF. DNA for the CDR3: TGTGCCAGCAGGTCCGCGGTCACGAACACCGGGGAGCTGTTTTTT.